The clone carrying this T cell receptor (beta chain) is a singleton in its sample. Per the original methods: Cell counts per sample came from amplifying reference gene primers. The data were produced by immunoSEQ multiplex PCR, yet TCRdb's version contains in-frame clones alone and is incomplete. V, J and clone size are those of that table, while D and trimming were read from the DNA. The table shows fewer than 350,000 clones, with roughly nine tenths occurring only once. This sample is part of a study of blood T cell repertoires in COVID-19. Study-level background: COVID-19 samples from acute and convalescent phases originated in the United States, Italy and Spain. T cells, B-cell-depleted T cells, or PBMCs provided the cDNA or gDNA that served as material.

Those enrolled in Seattle joined during active infection and were followed longitudinally afterward. CDR1 and CDR2 (germline): LNHDA, SQIVND (reference sequence). CDR3 length equals 14 residues. The V and J ends lost 1 base and 8 bases respectively, with 12 bases between them. The source of this sequence is a woman aged 30 to 39 with COVID-19, enrolled during active disease. The rearrangement uses TRBV19 and TRBJ2-1, with D possibly TRBD2 on 7 matching bases. What was sequenced was peripheral blood. The CDR3 loop reads CASSIVGGGDEQFF. CDR3 DNA: TGTGCCAGTAGTATAGTAGGAGGGGGGGATGAGCAGTTCTTC. Supplemented by reference TRBV19 and TRBJ2-1, the full variable domain reads DGGITQSPKYLFRKEGQNVTLSCEQNLNHDAMYWYRQDPGQGLRLIYYSQIVNDFQKGDIAEGYSVSREKKESFPLTVTSAQKNPTAFYLCASSIVGGGDEQFFGPGTRLTVL.